Included here is one T cell receptor (beta chain) sequence, with context. The antigen remains unidentified. With a J-beta primer mix and a sample-barcoded 5' primer, a second PCR ran 7 to 11 cycles. TCRdb analysed the 5' RACE reads with MiXCR anew, one entry per CDR3 protein. The repertoire holds about 940,000 distinct CDR3 sequences, with roughly 50% as singletons. This entry belongs to a study of blood T cells in healthy people across ages. Study information: Through template switching, about one barcoded beta molecule was captured per two T cells, as measured in model experiments.

Study-wide results and limits: Higher diversity and more naive CD4+ cells were features of long-lived donors, compared to aged donors. It was held that diversity estimates obtained from one million T cells represented underestimates.

There are 13 residues in the CDR3. Looked up from germline, CDR1 is SGHRS and CDR2 is YFSETQ. V lost 6 bases and J 0 bases, leaving 9 bases between the germline ends. This chain joins TRBV5-1 and TRBJ1-1, with unresolved D. The specimen was blood. The TCR comes from a man aged 25 to 40 in good health. The CDR3, as DNA: TGCGCCAGCAACCACTCAATGAACACTGAAGCTTTCTTT. Protein: CASNHSMNTEAFF. Variable domain in full (rest from reference TRBV5-1 and TRBJ1-1): KAGVTQTPRYLIKTRGQQVTLSCSPISGHRSVSWYQQTPGQGLQFLFEYFSETQRNKGNFPGRFSGRQFSNSRSEMNVSTLELGDSALYLCASNHSMNTEAFFGQGTRLTVV.